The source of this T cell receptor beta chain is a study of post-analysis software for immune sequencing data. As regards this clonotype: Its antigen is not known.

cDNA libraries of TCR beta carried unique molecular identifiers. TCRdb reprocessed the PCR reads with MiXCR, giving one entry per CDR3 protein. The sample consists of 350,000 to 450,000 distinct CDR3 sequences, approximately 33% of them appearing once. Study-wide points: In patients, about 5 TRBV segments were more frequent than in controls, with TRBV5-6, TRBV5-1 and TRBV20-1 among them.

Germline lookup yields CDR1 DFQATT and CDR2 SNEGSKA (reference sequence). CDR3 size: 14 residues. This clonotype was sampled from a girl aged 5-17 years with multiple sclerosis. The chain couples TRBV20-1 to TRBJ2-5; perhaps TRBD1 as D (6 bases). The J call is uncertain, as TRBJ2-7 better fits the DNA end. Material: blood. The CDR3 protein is CSALGTPITYEQYF. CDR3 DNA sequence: TGCAGTGCTTTAGGGACACCTATTACCTACGAGCAGTACTTC.